This TCR beta chain was retrieved from a study of blood T cell repertoires in COVID-19 (dated by TCRdb to 2020 to 2022). Turning to the overall study: Samples from collaborators originated in the United States, Italy and Spain and spanned both the acute and convalescent phases of COVID-19. Where available, HLA class I and class II types were obtained from metadata supplied by the sample provider rather than from assay-based typing. The material from the prospective study consisted of cDNA or gDNA derived from T cells, B-cell-depleted T cells, or PBMCs. The samples were drawn from the first 160 participants of the ongoing ImmuneRACE study and from over 950 subjects provided by 6 global collaborators. The repertoires were made available in a free public database intended to serve as a resource for research on the immune response to SARS-CoV-2. Subjects who had been exposed to COVID-19, were actively infected with it, or had recovered from it provided the deeply sampled blood TCRbeta repertoires that made up the dataset. A de-identified subject ID, COVID-19 status, age in years and sex were almost always included in the sample metadata.

About this clone itself: No cognate antigen has been identified for it. Nothing much larger sits one base from this clone, and base qualities are not available.

TCRbeta CDR3 regions were amplified from genomic DNA using the immunoSEQ Assay, a bias-controlled multiplex PCR. In the source study's methods: The number of nucleated cells in each sample was estimated from the amplification of reference gene primers within the assay. To quantify the absolute abundance of each unique TCRbeta CDR3 rearrangement, sequence reads were collapsed and filtered. For each sample, productive Simpson clonality was calculated as the square root of Simpson's diversity index across productive rearrangements. Not all clones reach the TCRdb copy of this immuneACCESS table, which keeps in-frame sequences only. Checked studies attribute under half of the gap to unresolved V genes and leave the rest unexplained. Clone size and V and J calls were adopted from that table, with D and trimming inferred from the DNA. The sample records 250,000 to 350,000 clones, 80% to 90% of which are singletons. Together, the top ten hold about 10% of the sample.

Deletion took 2 bases off V and 3 bases off J, with a span of 14 bases between the germline ends. The CDR3 sequence holds 15 residues, the cysteine and phenylalanine included. The entry retains the CDR3 DNA only, 45 bases that are in frame from base 1. CDR1 and CDR2 are drawn from the germline V gene: MDHEN, SYDVKM. Enrolling through a virtual design, the prospective study's participants ranged in age from roughly 18 to 89 years and lived across some 22 United States geographic areas. To assign participants to cohorts, the prospective study relied on clinical history that participants themselves reported in a screening survey and a study questionnaire. Recovered participants in ImmuneRACE Cohort 3 were defined as having two consecutive negative NP/OP PCR tests, clearance from a healthcare professional, or resolution of symptoms. Each participant in the prospective study had whole blood, serum and a nasopharyngeal or oropharyngeal swab collected by mobile phlebotomists. Prospective study participants could optionally give additional blood draws and questionnaires over an approximately two-month period. Before DNA extraction, prospective study blood samples were shipped either frozen or at room temperature.

Findings and caveats that apply to the study as a whole: How much clinical and demographic metadata was included differed by source and by participant, and the metadata was provided uncurated.

The receptor comes from a young woman who had recovered from COVID-19. The rearranged chain carries TRBV28 and TRBJ2-7, with the D gene uncertain. Sequencing was performed on PBMCs or T cells enriched from blood (not recorded which). The CDR3 in this case is CASSLGGSHNYEQYF. The nucleotide sequence is TGTGCCAGCAGTTTAGGCGGCTCCCATAACTACGAGCAGTACTTC.